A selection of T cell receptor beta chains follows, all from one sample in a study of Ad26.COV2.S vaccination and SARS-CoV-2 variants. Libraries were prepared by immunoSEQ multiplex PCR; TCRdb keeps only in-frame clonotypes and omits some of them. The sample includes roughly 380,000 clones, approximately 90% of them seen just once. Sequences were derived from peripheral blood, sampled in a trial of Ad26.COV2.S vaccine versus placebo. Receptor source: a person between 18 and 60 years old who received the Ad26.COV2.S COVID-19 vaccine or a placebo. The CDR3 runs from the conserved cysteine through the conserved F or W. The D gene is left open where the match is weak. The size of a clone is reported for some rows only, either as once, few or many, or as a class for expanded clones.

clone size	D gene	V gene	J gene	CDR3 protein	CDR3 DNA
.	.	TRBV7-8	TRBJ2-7	CASSLAIARTAYEQYF	TGTGCCAGCAGCTTAGCCATAGCCAGGACAGCCTACGAGCAGTACTTC
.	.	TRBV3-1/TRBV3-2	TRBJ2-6	CASSQASPSGANVLTF	TGTGCCAGCAGCCAAGCCTCTCCATCTGGGGCCAACGTCCTGACTTTC
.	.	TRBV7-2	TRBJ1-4	CASSLVELEKLFF	TGTGCCAGCAGCTTAGTGGAACTGGAAAAACTGTTTTTT
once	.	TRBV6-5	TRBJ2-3	CATVTLDTQYF	TGTGCCACCGTTACGTTAGATACGCAGTATTTT
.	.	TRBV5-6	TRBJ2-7	CASSQRYEQYF	TGTGCCAGCAGCCAGCGCTACGAGCAGTACTTC
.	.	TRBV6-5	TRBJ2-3	CASRDSSSATQYF	TGTGCCTCCCGGGACTCTTCCTCAGCTACGCAGTATTTT
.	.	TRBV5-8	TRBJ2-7	CASSLEQSPSYEQYF	TGTGCCAGCAGCTTGGAACAAAGTCCCTCCTACGAGCAGTACTTC
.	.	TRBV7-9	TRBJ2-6	CASSLSFVIGDSGANVLTF	TGTGCCAGCAGCTTGTCATTCGTGATTGGGGACTCTGGGGCCAACGTCCTGACTTTC
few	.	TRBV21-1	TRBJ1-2	CASSKEGIIDYGYTF	TGTGCCAGCAGCAAAGAAGGGATCATCGACTATGGCTACACCTTC
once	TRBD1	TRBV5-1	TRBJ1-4	CASSNPDRAPEDEKLFF	TGCGCCAGCAGTAATCCCGACAGGGCCCCTGAGGATGAAAAACTGTTTTTT
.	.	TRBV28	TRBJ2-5	CASSLRGQEETQYF	TGTGCCAGCTCTTTGCGGGGGCAAGAAGAGACCCAGTACTTC
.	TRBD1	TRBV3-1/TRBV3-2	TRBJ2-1	CASSYTGGEQFF	TGTGCCAGCAGTTACACAGGGGGTGAGCAGTTCTTC
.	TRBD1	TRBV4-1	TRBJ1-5	CASSSSPQGGQPQHF	TGCGCCAGCAGCTCCTCTCCGCAGGGGGGACAGCCCCAGCATTTT
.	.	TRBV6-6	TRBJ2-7	CASTSAWEQYF	TGTGCCAGCACCTCAGCGTGGGAGCAGTACTTC